This T cell receptor (beta chain) was captured in a study of beta chain features in type 1 diabetes. Notes on the study in general: Although PCR might favor shorter templates, it would do so equally in patients and controls.

The germline gives CDR1 ENHRY, CDR2 SYGVKD. The CDR3 consists of 13 residues. The V segment lost 10 bases and the J segment 5 bases; nucleotides outside the gene matches: 3. This clone was seen a few times. Its target is unknown. Isolated RNA was reverse transcribed in full, so expressed TCRB transcripts were sequenced. Each sample of naive, central memory or regulatory T cells had, on average, around 3.5 million reads. Method: immunoSEQ multiplex PCR; TCRdb's copy keeps in-frame clones and lacks some. Of almost 350,000 clones in the sample, about 20% were seen once. The TCR comes from a woman aged 18-30 years in good health. Sequenced: naive CD4+ T cells from blood. V gene TRBV10-3 combines with J gene TRBJ2-7, with 15 bases that match TRBD2. CDR3 coding DNA: TGTGCCACTGGACTAGCGGGAGGGCACGAGCAGTACTTC. Its translation: CATGLAGGHEQYF.